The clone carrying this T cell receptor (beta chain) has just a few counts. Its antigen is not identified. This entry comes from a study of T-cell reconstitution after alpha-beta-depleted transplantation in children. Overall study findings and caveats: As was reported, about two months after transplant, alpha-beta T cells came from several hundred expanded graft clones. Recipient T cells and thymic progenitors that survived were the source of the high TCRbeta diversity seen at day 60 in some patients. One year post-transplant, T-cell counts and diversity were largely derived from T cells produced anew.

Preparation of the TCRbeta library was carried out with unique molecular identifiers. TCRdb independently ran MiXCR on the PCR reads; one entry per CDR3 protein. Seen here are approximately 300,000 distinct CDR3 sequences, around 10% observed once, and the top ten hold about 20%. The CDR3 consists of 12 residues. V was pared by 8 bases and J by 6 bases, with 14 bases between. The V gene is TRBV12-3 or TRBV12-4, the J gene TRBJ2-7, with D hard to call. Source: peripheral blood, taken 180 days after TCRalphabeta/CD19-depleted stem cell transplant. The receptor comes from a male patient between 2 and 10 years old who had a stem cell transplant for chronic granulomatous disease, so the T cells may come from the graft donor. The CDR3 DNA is TGTGCCAGCGGTAGGACGGTCGTCGAGCAGTACTTC. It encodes CASGRTVVEQYF.